Below, 19 T cell receptor beta chains from the same sample are listed, as sequenced in a study of T cell repertoires in cytomegalovirus infection. TCRdb re-called the reads through MiXCR, storing one row per CDR3 protein. Here the sample spans roughly 46,000 distinct CDR3 sequences, about 21% being singletons. These TCRs are of unknown antigen specificity. The material sequenced was CD8+ T cells from cultured PBMCs, taken from culture after CMV antigen stimulation. The origin of the receptors is a human donor in good health (CMV status not recorded). Some clones in this sample may be carry-over from other donors' samples.

In this sample, this clonotype turned up a few times. This chain links TRBV6-5 with TRBJ1-4; weak D call: TRBD1 (5 bases). Germline CDR1 MNHEY, CDR2 SVGAGI. Trimming pared 2 bases from V and 8 bases from J, leaving 15 bases between. The CDR3 sequence is 15 residues long. The chain's CDR3 is CASSYLEGRREKLFF. For the CDR3, the DNA is TGTGCCAGCAGTTACCTTGAGGGGAGGAGAGAAAAACTGTTTTTT.

There are many counts of this clonotype. The CDR3 is CASSLGLAGGQTGELFF. The DNA of the CDR3 is TGTGCCAGCAGCCTCGGACTAGCGGGAGGACAAACCGGGGAGCTGTTTTTT. The J gene is TRBJ2-2, the V gene TRBV7-2; 14 nucleotides align to TRBD2. V shed 5 bases and J 5 bases; nucleotides not matched to a gene: 7. Germline V gives CDR1 SGHTA, CDR2 FQGNSA. This CDR3 spans 17 amino acids.

This clonotype was seen many times. This chain links TRBV6-6 with TRBJ1-5; D not resolved. The length of the CDR3 is 14 residues. The germline V gene has CDR1 MNHNY and CDR2 SVGAGI (reference sequence). The germline V and J ends were trimmed by 4 bases and 3 bases, with 10 bases remaining between them. In DNA form, the CDR3 reads TGTGCCAGCAGTTCATTAGGCGTCAATCAGCCCCAGCATTTT. Encoded protein: CASSSLGVNQPQHF.

A note on this clonotype: A single base separates this from a much larger clone, so it may be a read error. This chain links TRBV5-6 with TRBJ2-3, with D perhaps matching TRBD2 (8 bases). CDR3 length: 18 amino acids. The germline CDR1 and CDR2 sequences are SGHDT and YYEEEE. CDR3 in DNA: TGTGTCAGCAGGGGGGCAAGCGGGGGCCCGTTTAGCACAGATACGCAGTATTTT. Translation: CVSRGASGGPFSTDTQYF.

This clonotype was counted a few times. CDR3 in DNA: TGTGCCAGCAGTTTAACAACACCCGCTAGTACAGGCTATGGCTACACCTTC. It codes for CASSLTTPASTGYGYTF. V usage is TRBV27 and J usage is TRBJ1-2; D perhaps matches TRBD1 (5 bases). The V gene lost 2 bases and the J gene lost 4 bases, with 20 bases spanning the gap. In germline, CDR1 is MNHEY, CDR2 SMNVEV (reference sequence). There are 17 residues in the CDR3.

This chain uses TRBV27 with TRBJ1-1; D may be TRBD1 (5 bases). V gave up 2 bases and J gave up 4 bases, with 8 bases separating them. Germline CDR1 reads MNHEY; CDR2 reads SMNVEV (reference sequence). The CDR3 sequence is 13 residues long. The CDR3 region is CASSLAGSTEAFF. The CDR3 coding sequence is TGTGCCAGCAGTTTAGCAGGGAGCACTGAAGCTTTCTTT.

The V and J genes are TRBV27 and TRBJ2-7; 7 nucleotides match TRBD1. Trimming took 6 bases from V and 5 from J; bases not matched to a gene: 10. Germline V gene lookup returns CDR1 MNHEY and CDR2 SMNVEV (reference sequence). The CDR3 loop spans 14 amino acids. In DNA, the CDR3 is TGTGCCAGCAGAACGACAGGGTATGTAGACGAGCAGTACTTC. This sequence encodes CASRTTGYVDEQYF.

The CDR3 here is CASSVGSKGYTF. The CDR3 DNA reads TGTGCCAGCAGCGTCGGATCCAAGGGCTACACCTTC. The chain carries TRBV9 and TRBJ1-2; D call uncertain. The CDR3 consists of 12 residues. Germline loops: CDR1 SGDLS, CDR2 YYNGEE. V lost 2 bases, J lost 8 bases, and 10 bases lay in between.

This clonotype showed up many times. In nucleotides, the CDR3 is TGTGCCAGCAGTTTTGGTGAAGATACGCAGTATTTT. It yields the protein CASSFGEDTQYF. The chain carries TRBV12-3 or TRBV12-4 and TRBJ2-3; D is undetermined. The V and J ends lost 3 bases and 5 bases respectively, with 6 bases between them. This CDR3 has 12 amino acids.

This clonotype was counted only a few times. The chain couples TRBV12-3 or TRBV12-4 to TRBJ1-4, with 11 bases identical to TRBD1. The CDR3 is 18 amino acids. V gave up 4 bases and J gave up 0 bases; unmatched junction bases: 7. Written as DNA, the CDR3 is TGTGCCAGCAGTTGGGGACAGGGGGACGAATCAACTAATGAAAAACTGTTTTTT. Protein: CASSWGQGDESTNEKLFF.

This clonotype has at least ten counts. The genes are TRBV18 and TRBJ2-2, with no clear D. V shed 6 bases and J shed 6 bases, with 14 bases lying between them. Germline lookup yields CDR1 KGHSH and CDR2 LQKENI. There are 14 residues in the CDR3. CDR3 DNA sequence: TGTGCCAGCTCCTCCGCGAACATTCCCGGGGAGCTGTTTTTT. Amino acids: CASSSANIPGELFF.

In its sample, this clonotype was seen many times. The chain has TRBV9 and TRBJ2-1; D call uncertain. The CDR3 covers 12 residues. V lost 0 bases to trimming and J lost 7 bases, with 5 bases between them. Germline CDR1 is SGDLS and CDR2 is YYNGEE. The CDR3 is CASSVGQNEQFF. CDR3 nucleotides: TGTGCCAGCAGCGTAGGCCAGAATGAGCAGTTCTTC.

This rearrangement joins TRBV27 to TRBJ2-7; 9 nucleotides agree with TRBD1. The CDR3 length is 13 residues. Germline V gene data show CDR1 as MNHEY and CDR2 as SMNVEV (reference sequence). V gave up 5 bases and J gave up 9 bases; unmatched junction bases: 8. For the CDR3, the DNA is TGTGCCAGCAGTCCCGGGACAGGGTTCGGGCAGTACTTC. It translates to CASSPGTGFGQYF.

This clonotype was observed a few times. The V call is TRBV4-1, the J call TRBJ1-1; 7 bases fit TRBD1. From germline, CDR1 is MGHRA and CDR2 YSYEKL. The CDR3 covers 15 residues. The trim removed 5 bases at V and 4 bases at J, leaving 10 bases unmatched. CDR3: CASSETDRVSTEAFF. Written as DNA, the CDR3 is TGCGCCAGCAGCGAAACCGACAGGGTAAGCACTGAAGCTTTCTTT.

This clonotype was seen repeatedly, ten times or more. The chain recombines TRBV7-2 with TRBJ2-1; 11 nucleotides align to TRBD2. Trimming took 5 bases from V and 5 from J; bases not matched to a gene: 5. The germline CDR1 and CDR2 sequences are SGHTA and FQGNSA. The CDR3 extends over 15 amino acids. CDR3 loop: CASSTTSGSHNEQFF. The CDR3 nucleotides read TGTGCCAGCAGCACCACTAGCGGGAGCCACAATGAGCAGTTCTTC. Full variable domain (rest looked up from reference TRBV7-2 and TRBJ2-1): GAGVSQSPSNKVTEKGKDVELRCDPISGHTALYWYRQSLGQGLEFLIYFQGNSAPDKSGLPSDRFSAERTGGSVSTLTIQRTQQEDSAVYLCASSTTSGSHNEQFFGPGTRLTVL.

In this sample, this clonotype turned up many times. The gene calls are TRBV4-2 and TRBJ1-5; D not resolved. Germline V gene data show CDR1 as LGHNA and CDR2 as YNFKEQ. The CDR3 consists of 13 residues. The V and J ends lost 0 bases and 7 bases respectively, with 7 bases between them. The CDR3 loop reads CASSQDWTQPQHF. The CDR3 DNA follows: TGTGCCAGCAGCCAAGATTGGACCCAGCCCCAGCATTTT.

J is TRBJ1-2 and V is TRBV3-1; D ambiguous. The germline gives CDR1 LGHDT, CDR2 YNNKEL (reference sequence). There are 13 residues in the CDR3. V was clipped by 1 base and J by 4 bases, with 7 bases between them. The CDR3 loop is CASSQGMGYGYTF. The CDR3 region has the DNA TGTGCCAGCAGCCAAGGAATGGGCTATGGCTACACCTTC.

This clonotype was observed a few times. V gene TRBV28 combines with J gene TRBJ2-7; D not certain. Trimming removed 2 bases from V and 0 bases from J, with 11 bases in between. The CDR3 extends over 15 amino acids. The germline V gene has CDR1 MDHEN and CDR2 SYDVKM. CDR3: CASSLTGSSSYEQYF. For the CDR3, the DNA is TGTGCCAGCAGTTTAACGGGCTCGAGCTCCTACGAGCAGTACTTC.

V gene TRBV6-6 combines with J gene TRBJ2-3; D tentatively reads TRBD1 or TRBD2 (6 bases each). This CDR3 has 14 residues. The germline gives CDR1 MNHNY, CDR2 SVGAGI (reference sequence). Trimming took off 4 bases at V and 3 bases at J, with 11 bases between the two ends. Here the CDR3 reads CASSSGEATDTQYF. The DNA of the CDR3 is TGTGCCAGCAGTTCAGGGGAGGCGACAGATACGCAGTATTTT.